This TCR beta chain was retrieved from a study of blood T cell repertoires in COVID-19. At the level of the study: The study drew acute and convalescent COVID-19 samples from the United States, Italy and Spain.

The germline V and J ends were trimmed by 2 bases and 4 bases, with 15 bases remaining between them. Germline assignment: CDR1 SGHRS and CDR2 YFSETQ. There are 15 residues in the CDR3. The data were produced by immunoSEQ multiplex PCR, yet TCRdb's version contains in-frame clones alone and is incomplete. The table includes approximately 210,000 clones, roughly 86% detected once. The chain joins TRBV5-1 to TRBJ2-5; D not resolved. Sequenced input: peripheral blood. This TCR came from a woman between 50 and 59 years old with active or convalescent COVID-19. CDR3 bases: TGCGCCAGCAGCTTTACACACGCCCGTCCAGAGACCCAGTACTTC. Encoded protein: CASSFTHARPETQYF.